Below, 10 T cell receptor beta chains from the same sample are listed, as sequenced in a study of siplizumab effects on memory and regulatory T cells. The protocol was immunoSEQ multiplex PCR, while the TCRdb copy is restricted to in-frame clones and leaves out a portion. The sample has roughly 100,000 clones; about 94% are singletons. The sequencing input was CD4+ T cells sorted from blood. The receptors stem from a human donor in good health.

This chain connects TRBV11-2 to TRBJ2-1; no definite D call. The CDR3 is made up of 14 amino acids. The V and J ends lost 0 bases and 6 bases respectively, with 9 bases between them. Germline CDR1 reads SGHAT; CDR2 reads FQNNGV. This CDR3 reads CASSLDRGANEQFF. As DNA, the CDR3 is TGTGCCAGCAGCTTAGATCGCGGAGCCAATGAGCAGTTCTTC. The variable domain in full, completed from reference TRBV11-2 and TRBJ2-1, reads EAGVAQSPRYKIIEKRQSVAFWCNPISGHATLYWYQQILGQGPKLLIQFQNNGVVDDSQLPKDRFSAERLKGVDSTLKIQPAKLEDSAVYLCASSLDRGANEQFFGPGTRLTVL.

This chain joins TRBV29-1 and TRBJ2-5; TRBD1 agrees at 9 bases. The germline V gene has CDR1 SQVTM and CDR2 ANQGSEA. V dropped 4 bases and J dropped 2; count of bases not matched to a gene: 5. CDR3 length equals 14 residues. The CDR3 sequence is CSVVLGTGQETQYF. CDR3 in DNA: TGCAGCGTTGTTTTAGGGACAGGGCAAGAGACCCAGTACTTC.

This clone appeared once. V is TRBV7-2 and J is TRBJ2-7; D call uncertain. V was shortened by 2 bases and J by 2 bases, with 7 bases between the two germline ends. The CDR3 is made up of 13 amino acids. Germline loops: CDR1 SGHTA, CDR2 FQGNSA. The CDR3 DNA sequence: TGTGCCAGCAGCTTAAACTTCCCCTACGAGCAGTACTTC. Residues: CASSLNFPYEQYF.

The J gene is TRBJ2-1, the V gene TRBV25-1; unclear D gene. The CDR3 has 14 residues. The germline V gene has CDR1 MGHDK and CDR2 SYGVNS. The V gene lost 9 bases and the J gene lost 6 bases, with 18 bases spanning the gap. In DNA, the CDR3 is TGTGCCAGTCAAAAGGCAAGCCCGTTCAATGAGCAGTTCTTC. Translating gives CASQKASPFNEQFF.

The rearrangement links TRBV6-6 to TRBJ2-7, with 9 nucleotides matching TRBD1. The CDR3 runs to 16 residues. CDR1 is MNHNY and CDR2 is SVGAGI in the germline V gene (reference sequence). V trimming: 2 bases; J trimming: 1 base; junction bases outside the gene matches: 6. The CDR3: CASSYDLGTGSYEQYF. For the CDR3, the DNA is TGTGCCAGCAGTTACGACCTCGGGACAGGGTCCTACGAGCAGTACTTC.

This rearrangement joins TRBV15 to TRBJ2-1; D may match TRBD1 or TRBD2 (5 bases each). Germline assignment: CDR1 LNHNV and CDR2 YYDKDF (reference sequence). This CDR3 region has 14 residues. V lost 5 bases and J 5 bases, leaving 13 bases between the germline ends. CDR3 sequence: CATSPRRDHNEQFF. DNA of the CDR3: TGTGCCACCAGCCCTCGCCGGGACCACAATGAGCAGTTCTTC.

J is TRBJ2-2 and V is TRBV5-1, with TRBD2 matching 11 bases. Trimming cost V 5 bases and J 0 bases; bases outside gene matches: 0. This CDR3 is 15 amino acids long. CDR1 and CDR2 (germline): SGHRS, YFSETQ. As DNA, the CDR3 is TGCGCCAGCAGGACTAGCGGGGCGAACACCGGGGAGCTGTTTTTT. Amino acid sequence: CASRTSGANTGELFF.

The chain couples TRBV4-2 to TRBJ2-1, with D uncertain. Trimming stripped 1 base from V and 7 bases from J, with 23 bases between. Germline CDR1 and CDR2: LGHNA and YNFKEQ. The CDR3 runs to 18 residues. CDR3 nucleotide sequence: TGTGCCAGCAGCCAAGGGATTCCGGACCCAGTTAAAAAGAATGAGCAGTTCTTC. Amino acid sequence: CASSQGIPDPVKKNEQFF.

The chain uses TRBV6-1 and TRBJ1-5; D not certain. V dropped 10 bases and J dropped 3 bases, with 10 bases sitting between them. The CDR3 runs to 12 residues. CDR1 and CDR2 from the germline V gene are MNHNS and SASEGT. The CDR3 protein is CATDKNNQPQHF. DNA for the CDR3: TGTGCCACTGACAAGAACAATCAGCCCCAGCATTTT.

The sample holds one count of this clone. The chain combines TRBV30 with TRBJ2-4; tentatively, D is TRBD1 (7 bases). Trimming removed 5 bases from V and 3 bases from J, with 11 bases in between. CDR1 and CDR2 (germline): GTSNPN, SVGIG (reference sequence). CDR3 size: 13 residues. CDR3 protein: CAWARDSKNIQYF. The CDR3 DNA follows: TGTGCCTGGGCGCGGGACAGCAAAAACATTCAGTACTTC.